The 2 T cell receptor beta chains below come from one sample, sequenced in a study of blood T cell repertoires in COVID-19. Sequencing was performed with immunoSEQ multiplex PCR; in TCRdb, only in-frame clones are kept and a portion is missing. This sample has some 31,000 clones, with 90% to 95% found just once. Sequences were obtained from peripheral blood. These receptors were taken from a man aged 50-59 years with active COVID-19.

This chain connects TRBV18 to TRBJ2-1; tentative D call: TRBD2 (6 bases). This CDR3 comprises 14 residues. Germline lookup yields CDR1 KGHSH and CDR2 LQKENI. Trimming stripped 5 bases from V and 5 bases from J, with 13 bases between. CDR3 nucleotide sequence: TGTGCCAGCTCAAGCGGGCACGACCACAATGAGCAGTTCTTC. It is translated as CASSSGHDHNEQFF.

V is TRBV4-1 and J is TRBJ2-7; TRBD2 matches at 12 bases. Germline V gene lookup returns CDR1 MGHRA and CDR2 YSYEKL. This CDR3 is 16 amino acids long. With 3 bases clipped from V and 3 bases from J, the junction kept 6 bases outside the gene matches. As DNA, the CDR3 is TGCGCCAGCAGCCACGACCTAGCGGGGGGGCACTACGAGCAGTACTTC. Amino acids: CASSHDLAGGHYEQYF.